The 16 T cell receptor beta chains given below trace back to one sample, sequenced in a study of cytomegalovirus exposure and HLA in healthy donors. PCR used 60 Vbeta primers and 13 Jbeta primers. Measured with immunoSEQ multiplex PCR; TCRdb has only the in-frame clones, and not every one. The data show approximately 100,000 clones, approximately 81% seen once. Sequencing was done on a sample of PBMCs. Source of these receptors: a woman in her 40s in good health and CMV-seropositive.

The chain uses TRBV30 and TRBJ2-2; tentative D call: TRBD2 (5 bases). The CDR3 is 15 residues long. CDR1 is GTSNPN and CDR2 is SVGIG in the germline V gene (reference sequence). The germline V and J ends were trimmed by 1 base and 1 base, with 10 bases remaining between them. CDR3 bases: TGTGCCTGGAGTGGGAATCGGGGGAACACCGGGGAGCTGTTTTTT. Translation: CAWSGNRGNTGELFF.

CDR3 nucleotides: TGTGCCAGCAGTTATCTTTCTAGCGGAAATGAGCAGTTCTTC. Its protein product is CASSYLSSGNEQFF. V usage is TRBV6-6 and J usage is TRBJ2-1, with 7 bases that match TRBD2. The length of the CDR3 is 14 residues. After removal of 3 bases from V and 7 bases from J, the junction contained 6 bases not matched to a gene. CDR1 is MNHNY, CDR2 SVGAGI, per germline (reference sequence).

The chain couples TRBV5-8 to TRBJ1-1; unclear D gene. Germline-derived CDR1 and CDR2 are SGHTS and YDEGEE. V lost 0 bases to trimming and J lost 4 bases, with 7 bases between them. The CDR3 runs to 13 residues. The CDR3 region has the DNA TGTGCCAGCAGCTTGGCGACAAGCACTGAAGCTTTCTTT. Protein sequence: CASSLATSTEAFF.

The rearrangement links TRBV11-3 to TRBJ2-1, with TRBD2 matching over 12 bases. Germline loops: CDR1 SGHNT, CDR2 YENEEA. V lost 5 bases and J lost 9; bases outside the gene matches: 17. This CDR3 contains 18 residues. The CDR3 spells CASSLTSSSGRAAGEQFF. CDR3 DNA: TGTGCCAGCAGCCTTACCTCTTCTAGCGGGAGGGCAGCGGGTGAGCAGTTCTTC.

The rearrangement links TRBV10-2 to TRBJ1-1; D is ambiguous. Germline V gene lookup returns CDR1 WSHSY and CDR2 SAAADI. The CDR3 runs 14 residues. The ends were cut back, 3 bases at V and 0 bases at J, with 8 bases in the middle. In nucleotides, the CDR3 is TGCGCCAGCAGTGACTCCGTAATGAACACTGAAGCTTTCTTT. It is translated as CASSDSVMNTEAFF.

The genes are TRBV9 and TRBJ1-2; tentatively, D is TRBD1 (6 bases). CDR1 is SGDLS and CDR2 is YYNGEE in the germline V gene. Between the trimmed V and J ends, which lost 0 bases and 4 bases, there was a span of 13 bases. The CDR3 totals 15 residues. The CDR3 sequence: CASSVGGGGGYGYTF. As DNA, the CDR3 is TGTGCCAGCAGCGTAGGAGGGGGGGGCGGCTATGGCTACACCTTC.

This CDR3 reads CASSKEGLAGRFFYNEQFF. The CDR3 DNA reads as TGTGCCAGCAGCAAAGAGGGGCTAGCGGGAAGGTTTTTCTACAATGAGCAGTTCTTC. This chain connects TRBV21-1 to TRBJ2-1; the D segment call TRBD2 is taken from the table without a DNA check. TRBV21-1 is a pseudogene segment. The CDR3 loop spans 19 amino acids.

This chain uses TRBV4-1 with TRBJ1-1; D may be TRBD1 (6 bases). This CDR3 region has 18 residues. Trimming pared 1 base from V and 4 bases from J, leaving 22 bases between. From germline, CDR1 is MGHRA and CDR2 YSYEKL. The CDR3 protein is CASSQVFVALRGGTEAFF. In nucleotides, the CDR3 is TGCGCCAGCAGCCAAGTTTTTGTGGCTTTAAGGGGGGGCACTGAAGCTTTCTTT.

J is TRBJ2-7 and V is TRBV4-1, with 9 bases matching TRBD1. The V gene's germline CDR1 is MGHRA and CDR2 YSYEKL. The CDR3 contains 15 residues. J was trimmed by 5 bases and V by 4 bases; bases with no gene match: 9. The CDR3 is CASSLRTGDDNEQYF. Here the CDR3 DNA reads TGCGCCAGCAGCCTAAGGACAGGGGACGACAACGAGCAGTACTTC.

This chain uses TRBV28 with TRBJ2-7, with TRBD2 matching 7 bases. V lost 8 bases, J lost 9 bases, and 4 bases stayed unmatched. This CDR3 spans 10 amino acids. CDR1 and CDR2 from the germline V gene are MDHEN and SYDVKM. The DNA of the CDR3 is TGTGCCAGCCGCGGGGGTTTGCAGTACTTC. It specifies CASRGGLQYF. The full variable domain, rest sourced from reference TRBV28 and TRBJ2-7, is DVKVTQSSRYLVKRTGEKVFLECVQDMDHENMFWYRQDPGLGLRLIYFSYDVKMKEKGDIPEGYSVSREKKERFSLILESASTNQTSMYLCASRGGLQYFGPGTRLTVT.

CDR3 sequence reads: CASSVVSGLGDTQYF. The CDR3 nucleotides read TGTGCCAGCAGCGTAGTCAGCGGACTAGGAGATACGCAGTATTTT. The chain couples TRBV9 to TRBJ2-3, with 7 bases matching TRBD2. Unmatched junction bases numbered 6, after V lost 0 bases and J lost 5 bases. Germline V gene data show CDR1 as SGDLS and CDR2 as YYNGEE. The CDR3 is made up of 15 amino acids.

The rearrangement links TRBV4-1 to TRBJ2-5, with D possibly matching TRBD2 (5 bases). The CDR3 is 14 residues long. Trimming took off 1 base at V and 5 bases at J, with 11 bases between the two ends. Germline V gives CDR1 MGHRA, CDR2 YSYEKL. DNA of the CDR3: TGCGCCAGCAGCCAAGTAAAGGGCGGGGAGACCCAGTACTTC. Its protein is CASSQVKGGETQYF.

The chain combines TRBV4-1 with TRBJ2-5; tentatively, D is TRBD1 (6 bases). Trimming stripped 1 base from V and 2 bases from J, with 11 bases between. Per germline, CDR1 MGHRA and CDR2 YSYEKL. The CDR3 consists of 15 residues. The CDR3 coding sequence is TGCGCCAGCAGCCAAGGGGACACGATTCAAGAGACCCAGTACTTC. Its protein product is CASSQGDTIQETQYF.

The J gene is TRBJ2-7, the V gene TRBV28, with a tentative D call TRBD2 (6 bases). This CDR3 spans 14 amino acids. Between the trimmed V and J ends, which lost 2 bases and 0 bases, there was a span of 8 bases. In germline, CDR1 is MDHEN, CDR2 SYDVKM. CDR3 loop: CASSLAGNSYEQYF. Written as DNA, the CDR3 is TGTGCCAGCAGTTTAGCGGGGAACTCCTACGAGCAGTACTTC.

This clone was seen a handful of times. This rearrangement joins TRBV7-2 to TRBJ2-3; D unresolved. The CDR3 spans 15 residues. Trimming cost V 2 bases and J 0 bases, with 9 bases left between them. CDR1 and CDR2 (germline): SGHTA, FQGNSA. As DNA, the CDR3 is TGTGCCAGCAGCTTACGGTCAACTAGCACAGATACGCAGTATTTT. Protein product: CASSLRSTSTDTQYF.

The chain recombines TRBV18 with TRBJ2-3; D is ambiguous. Germline V gives CDR1 KGHSH, CDR2 LQKENI. V lost 6 bases, J lost 5 bases, and 6 bases lay in between. The CDR3 extends over 11 amino acids. The CDR3 spells CASSPGDTQYF. Here the CDR3 DNA reads TGTGCCAGCTCCCCGGGAGATACGCAGTATTTT.